A selection of T cell receptor beta chains follows, all from one sample in a study of T cells in Graves' hyperthyroidism and ophthalmopathy. TCRdb redid the calling of the multiplex PCR reads with MiXCR, one entry per CDR3 protein. Among 250,000 to 350,000 distinct CDR3 sequences listed, about 20% were seen once. Sequences were obtained from blood. The receptors here all came from a man between 25 and 39 years old with Graves' ophthalmopathy. The CDR3 runs from the conserved cysteine through the conserved F or W. Fields, in order: V gene, clone size, D gene, J gene, CDR3 DNA, CDR3 protein. The D gene is left open where the match is weak. Part of the rows lack a size; the others show once, few, many or a class for expanded clones.

V: TRBV5-1; size: many; D: TRBD1; J: TRBJ1-1; DNA: TGCGCCAGCAGCTCCTCGACAGGGGGCACTGAAGCTTTCTTT; CDR3: CASSSSTGGTEAFF
V: TRBV30; size: many; D: NA; J: TRBJ2-3; DNA: TGTGCCTGGAGAATTGGGACATACACAGATACGCAGTATTTT; CDR3: CAWRIGTYTDTQYF
V: TRBV7-9; size: NA; D: NA; J: TRBJ1-1; DNA: TGTGCCAGCAGCTTATTCCTGCAGGACACTGAAGCTTTCTTT; CDR3: CASSLFLQDTEAFF
V: TRBV28; size: many; D: NA; J: TRBJ1-1; DNA: TGTGCCAGCAGAAATCCGGGATTCGAAGCTTTCTTT; CDR3: CASRNPGFEAFF
V: TRBV28; size: NA; D: NA; J: TRBJ2-7; DNA: TGTGCCAGCAGTTTGGCGGGGGCGAGAGAGCAGTACTTC; CDR3: CASSLAGAREQYF
V: TRBV3-1; size: once; D: NA; J: TRBJ2-5; DNA: TGTGCCAGCAGCCAAGATAGGGCGGGAAGAAGCGAGACCCAGTACTTC; CDR3: CASSQDRAGRSETQYF
V: TRBV24-1; size: few; D: TRBD1; J: TRBJ1-1; DNA: TGTGCCACCAGTGCCCGAGACAGGGGCGGTATCACTGAAGCTTTCTTT; CDR3: CATSARDRGGITEAFF
V: TRBV6-1; size: NA; D: NA; J: TRBJ2-1; DNA: TGTGCCAGCGGCGACTACCCCTACGAGCAGTTCTTC; CDR3: CASGDYPYEQFF
V: TRBV2; size: many; D: NA; J: TRBJ2-2; DNA: TGTGCCAGCAGGAAGGACAGCGCGAACACCGGGGAGCTGTTTTTT; CDR3: CASRKDSANTGELFF
V: TRBV28; size: NA; D: NA; J: TRBJ1-2; DNA: TGTGCCAGCAGTACCTCGACACCCGGGGGTGGCTACACCTTC; CDR3: CASSTSTPGGGYTF
V: TRBV5-1; size: NA; D: NA; J: TRBJ2-1; DNA: TGCGCCAGCAGCCCTAGGGGGGAATCATACAATGAGCAGTTCTTC; CDR3: CASSPRGESYNEQFF
V: TRBV19; size: few; D: TRBD2; J: TRBJ2-5; DNA: TGTGCCAGTAGTCCCCGGGGAGGGGAAGAGACCCAGTACTTC; CDR3: CASSPRGGEETQYF
V: TRBV12-3/TRBV12-4; size: few; D: NA; J: TRBJ2-1; DNA: TGTGCCAGCAGTCGCGTGAGTGGGAGTAGAGATGAGCAGTTCTTC; CDR3: CASSRVSGSRDEQFF
V: TRBV20-1; size: NA; D: NA; J: TRBJ2-2; DNA: TGCAGTGCTACGGTGGGTGGGAGCGGTACCGGGGAGCTGTTTTTT; CDR3: CSATVGGSGTGELFF
V: TRBV10-3; size: NA; D: NA; J: TRBJ2-3; DNA: TGTGCCACCCGGGTGGGAGATACGCAGTATTTT; CDR3: CATRVGDTQYF
V: TRBV5-4; size: few; D: TRBD1; J: TRBJ2-3; DNA: TGTGCCAGCAGCACATGGAGACAGGGGGCGATCACAGATACGCAGTATTTT; CDR3: CASSTWRQGAITDTQYF
V: TRBV20-1; size: few; D: NA; J: TRBJ1-1; DNA: TGCAGTGCTCGACAGGTTTTTGAAGCTTTCTTT; CDR3: CSARQVFEAFF
V: TRBV28; size: NA; D: NA; J: TRBJ1-2; DNA: TGTGCCAGCAGTAACCCGGGGGATATAAACTATGGCTACACCTTC; CDR3: CASSNPGDINYGYTF
V: TRBV20-1; size: NA; D: NA; J: TRBJ1-1; DNA: TGCAGTGCTACCGAGGGGAACACTGAAGCTTTCTTT; CDR3: CSATEGNTEAFF
V: TRBV3-1; size: NA; D: TRBD1; J: TRBJ1-5; DNA: TGCGCCAGCGGCCATCGGGACAGGGGACAGCCCCAGCATTTT; CDR3: CASGHRDRGQPQHF
V: TRBV11-3; size: many; D: NA; J: TRBJ2-5; DNA: TGTGCCAGCAGCCTGCTAGCGACCCAAGAGACCCAGTACTTC; CDR3: CASSLLATQETQYF
V: TRBV24-1; size: few; D: TRBD2; J: TRBJ2-1; DNA: TGTGCCACCAGTGACCCCGGGACTAGCGGGAGTAACTACAATGAGCAGTTCTTC; CDR3: CATSDPGTSGSNYNEQFF
V: TRBV6-6; size: many; D: NA; J: TRBJ1-1; DNA: TGTGCCAGCAGTTACATCAGGGGTGAAGCTTTCTTT; CDR3: CASSYIRGEAFF
V: TRBV27; size: few; D: NA; J: TRBJ2-1; DNA: TGTGCCAGCAGTTTATCGGTCGATGAGCAGTTCTTC; CDR3: CASSLSVDEQFF
V: TRBV28; size: NA; D: TRBD1; J: TRBJ1-3; DNA: TGTGCCAGCCTTAAGACAGGGACTGGAAACACCATATATTTT; CDR3: CASLKTGTGNTIYF